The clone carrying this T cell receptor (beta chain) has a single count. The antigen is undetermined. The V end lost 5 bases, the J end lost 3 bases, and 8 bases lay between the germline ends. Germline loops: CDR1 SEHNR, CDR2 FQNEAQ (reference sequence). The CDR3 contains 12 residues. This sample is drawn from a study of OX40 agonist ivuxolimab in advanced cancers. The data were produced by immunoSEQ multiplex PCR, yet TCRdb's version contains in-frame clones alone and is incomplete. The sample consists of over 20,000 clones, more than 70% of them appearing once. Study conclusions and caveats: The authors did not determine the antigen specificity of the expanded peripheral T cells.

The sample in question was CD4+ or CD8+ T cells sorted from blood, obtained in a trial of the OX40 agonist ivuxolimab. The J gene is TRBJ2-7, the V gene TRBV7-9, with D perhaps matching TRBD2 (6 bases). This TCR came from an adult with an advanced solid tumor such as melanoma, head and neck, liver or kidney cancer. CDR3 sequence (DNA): TGTGCCAGCAGCCCTAGCGACTACGAGCAGTACTTC. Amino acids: CASSPSDYEQYF.